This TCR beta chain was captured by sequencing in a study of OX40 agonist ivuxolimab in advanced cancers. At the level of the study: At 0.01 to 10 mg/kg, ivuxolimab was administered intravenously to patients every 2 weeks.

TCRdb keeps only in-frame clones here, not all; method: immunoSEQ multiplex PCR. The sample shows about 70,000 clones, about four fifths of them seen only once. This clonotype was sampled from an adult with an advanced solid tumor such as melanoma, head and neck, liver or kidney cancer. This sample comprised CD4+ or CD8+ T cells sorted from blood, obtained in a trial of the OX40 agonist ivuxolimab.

In DNA form, the CDR3 reads TGTGCCAGCAGTTTTTCCGTTGGCGGAAACACCATATATTTT. This encodes CASSFSVGGNTIYF. The V gene is TRBV28, the J gene TRBJ1-3; unclear D gene. This CDR3 spans 14 amino acids. V lost 3 bases to trimming and J lost 4 bases, with 10 bases between them. Germline V gene lookup returns CDR1 MDHEN and CDR2 SYDVKM.